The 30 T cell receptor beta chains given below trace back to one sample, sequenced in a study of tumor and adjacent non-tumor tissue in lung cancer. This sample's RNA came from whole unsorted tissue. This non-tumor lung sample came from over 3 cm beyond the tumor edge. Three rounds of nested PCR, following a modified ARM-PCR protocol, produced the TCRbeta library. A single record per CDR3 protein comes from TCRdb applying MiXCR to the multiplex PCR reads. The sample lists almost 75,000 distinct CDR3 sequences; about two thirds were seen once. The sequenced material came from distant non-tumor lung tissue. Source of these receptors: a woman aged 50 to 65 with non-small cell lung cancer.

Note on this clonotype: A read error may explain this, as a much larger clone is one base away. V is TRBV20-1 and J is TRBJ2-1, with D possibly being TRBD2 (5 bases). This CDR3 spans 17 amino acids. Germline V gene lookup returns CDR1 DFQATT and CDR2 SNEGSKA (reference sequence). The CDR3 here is CSARDLFEGTDYNGQLF. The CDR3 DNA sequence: TGCAGTGCTAGAGATCTCTTTGAGGGCACCGATTACAATGGGCAGTTATTC.

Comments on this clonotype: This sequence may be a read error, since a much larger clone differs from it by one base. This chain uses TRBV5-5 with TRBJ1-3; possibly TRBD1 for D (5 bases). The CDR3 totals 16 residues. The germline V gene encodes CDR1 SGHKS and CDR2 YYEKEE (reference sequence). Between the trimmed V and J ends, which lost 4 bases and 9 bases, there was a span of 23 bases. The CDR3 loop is CASSTADKALEGTIYF. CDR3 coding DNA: TGTGCCAGCAGCACCGCGGACAAGGCCCTGGAGGGCACCATATATTTT.

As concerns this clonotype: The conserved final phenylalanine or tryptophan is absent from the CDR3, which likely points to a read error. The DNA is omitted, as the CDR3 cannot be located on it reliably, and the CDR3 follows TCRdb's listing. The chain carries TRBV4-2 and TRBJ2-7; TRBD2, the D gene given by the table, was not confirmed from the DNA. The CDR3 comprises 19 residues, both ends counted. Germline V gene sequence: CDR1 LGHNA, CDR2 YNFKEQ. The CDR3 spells CASSQETRAEVDGGLEHYI.

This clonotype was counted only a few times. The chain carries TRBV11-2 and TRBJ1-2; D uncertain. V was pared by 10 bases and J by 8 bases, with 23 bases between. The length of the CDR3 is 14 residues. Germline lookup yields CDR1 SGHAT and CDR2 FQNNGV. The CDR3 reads CANILGSGFRGYTF. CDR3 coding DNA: TGTGCCAACATCTTAGGGTCTGGGTTTCGAGGCTACACCTTC.

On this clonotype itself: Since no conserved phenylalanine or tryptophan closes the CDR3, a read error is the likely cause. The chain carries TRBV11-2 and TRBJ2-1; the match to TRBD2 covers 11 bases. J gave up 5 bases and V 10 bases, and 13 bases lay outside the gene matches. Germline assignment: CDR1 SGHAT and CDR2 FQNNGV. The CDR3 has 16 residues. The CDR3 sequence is CANSRMILAGDNEQFL. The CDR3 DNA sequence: TGTGCCAACAGTCGGATGATACTAGCGGGGGACAATGAGCAGTTCTTA.

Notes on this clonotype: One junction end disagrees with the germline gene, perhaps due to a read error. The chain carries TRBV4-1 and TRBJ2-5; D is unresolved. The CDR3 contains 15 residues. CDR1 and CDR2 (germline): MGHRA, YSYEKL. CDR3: CTSSQDSGLRETQYF. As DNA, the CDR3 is TGCACCAGCAGCCAAGACTCGGGTCTAAGAGAGACCCAGTACTTC.

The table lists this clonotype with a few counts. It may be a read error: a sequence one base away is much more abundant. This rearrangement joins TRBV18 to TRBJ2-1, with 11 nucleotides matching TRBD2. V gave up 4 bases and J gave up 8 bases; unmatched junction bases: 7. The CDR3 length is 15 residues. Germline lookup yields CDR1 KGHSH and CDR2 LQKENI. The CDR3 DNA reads TGTGCCAGCTCACAGACAACTAGCGGGAGCGATGAGCAGTTCTTC. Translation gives CASSQTTSGSDEQFF.

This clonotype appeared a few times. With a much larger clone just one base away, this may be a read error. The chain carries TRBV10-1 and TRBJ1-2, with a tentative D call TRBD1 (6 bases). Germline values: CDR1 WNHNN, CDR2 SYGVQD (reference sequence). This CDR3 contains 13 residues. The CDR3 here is CTSSTDRNYGYTF. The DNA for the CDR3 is TGCACCAGCAGTACGGACAGAAACTATGGCTACACCTTC.

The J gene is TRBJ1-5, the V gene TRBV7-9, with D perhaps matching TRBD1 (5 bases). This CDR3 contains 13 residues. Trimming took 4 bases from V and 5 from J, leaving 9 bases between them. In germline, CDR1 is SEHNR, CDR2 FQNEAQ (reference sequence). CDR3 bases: TGTGCCAGCAGCTCAGACAGCGATCAGCCCCAGCATTTT. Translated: CASSSDSDQPQHF. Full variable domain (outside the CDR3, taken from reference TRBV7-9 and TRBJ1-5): DTGVSQNPRHKITKRGQNVTFRCDPISEHNRLYWYRQTLGQGPEFLTYFQNEAQLEKSRLLSDRFSAERPKGSFSTLEIQRTEQGDSAMYLCASSSDSDQPQHFGDGTRLSIL.

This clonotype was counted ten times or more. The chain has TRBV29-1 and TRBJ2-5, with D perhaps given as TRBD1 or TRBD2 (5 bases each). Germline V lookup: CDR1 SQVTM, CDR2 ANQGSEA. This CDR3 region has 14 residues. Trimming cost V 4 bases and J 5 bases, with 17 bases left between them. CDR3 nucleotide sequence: TGCAGCGTTGTTGTTGGGGGAGATTGGGAGACCCAGTACTTC. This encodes CSVVVGGDWETQYF.

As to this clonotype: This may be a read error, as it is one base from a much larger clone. CDR3 sequence reads: CAESPGPRDYEQYF. As DNA, the CDR3 is TGTGCCGAGTCCCCCGGTCCCCGCGACTACGAGCAGTACTTC. The chain recombines TRBV6-2 or TRBV6-3 with TRBJ2-7; D is unclear. The CDR3 consists of 14 residues. CDR1 and CDR2 (germline): MNHEY, SVGEGT. V lost 11 bases, J lost 3 bases, and 20 bases lay in between.

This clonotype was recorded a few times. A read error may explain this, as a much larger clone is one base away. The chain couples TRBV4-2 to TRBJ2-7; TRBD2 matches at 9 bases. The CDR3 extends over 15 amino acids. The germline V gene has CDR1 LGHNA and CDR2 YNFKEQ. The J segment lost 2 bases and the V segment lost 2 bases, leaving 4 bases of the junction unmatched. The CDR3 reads CASSQRTSDTYEQYF. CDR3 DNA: TGTGCCAGCAGCCAACGGACTAGCGATACCTACGAGCAGTACTTC.

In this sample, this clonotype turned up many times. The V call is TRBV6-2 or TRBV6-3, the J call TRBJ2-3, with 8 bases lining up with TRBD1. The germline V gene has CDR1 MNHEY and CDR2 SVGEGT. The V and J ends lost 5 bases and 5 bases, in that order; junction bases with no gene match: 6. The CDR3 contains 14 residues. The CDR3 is CASSDRGFGDTQYF. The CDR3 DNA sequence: TGTGCCAGCAGTGACAGGGGATTCGGAGATACGCAGTATTTT.

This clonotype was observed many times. The CDR3 DNA sequence: TGTGCCAGCAGCCAAGATGAGGGAGGCACCTTTTTCTACGAGCAGTACTTC. It codes for CASSQDEGGTFFYEQYF. The V and J genes are TRBV4-2 and TRBJ2-7, with D possibly TRBD2 on 6 matching bases. Germline V lookup: CDR1 LGHNA, CDR2 YNFKEQ. With 0 bases removed from V and 3 bases from J, the gap between germline ends came to 18 bases. This CDR3 has 17 amino acids.

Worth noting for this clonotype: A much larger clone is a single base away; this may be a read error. In DNA, the CDR3 is TGCGGTGCTAGCGGGCGGGATAACACCGGGGAGCTGTTTTTT. Translated, it gives CGASGRDNTGELFF. The genes are TRBV20-1 and TRBJ2-2, with 8 bases fitting TRBD2. Germline assignment: CDR1 DFQATT and CDR2 SNEGSKA (reference sequence). The CDR3 runs 14 residues.

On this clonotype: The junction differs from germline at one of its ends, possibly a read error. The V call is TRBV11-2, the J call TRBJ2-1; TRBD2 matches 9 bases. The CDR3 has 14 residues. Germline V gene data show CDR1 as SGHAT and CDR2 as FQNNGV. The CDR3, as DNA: TGTGACAGCAGCTTATTGCTAGCGGGGAATGAGGAGCTCTTC. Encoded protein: CDSSLLLAGNEELF.

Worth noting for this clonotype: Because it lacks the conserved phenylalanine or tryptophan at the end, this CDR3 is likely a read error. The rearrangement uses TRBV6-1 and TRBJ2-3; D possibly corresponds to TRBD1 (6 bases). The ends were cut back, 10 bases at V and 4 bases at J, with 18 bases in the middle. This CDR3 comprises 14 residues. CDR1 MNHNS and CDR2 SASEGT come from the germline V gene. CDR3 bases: TGTGCCAAAAGTGAAACAGGGCGGGCAGATACGCAGTATTCT. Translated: CAKSETGRADTQYS.

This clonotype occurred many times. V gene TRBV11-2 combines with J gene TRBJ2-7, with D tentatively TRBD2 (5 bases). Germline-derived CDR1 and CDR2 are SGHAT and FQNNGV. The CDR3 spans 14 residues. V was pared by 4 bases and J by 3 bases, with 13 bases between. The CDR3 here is CASSSPTNNYEQYF. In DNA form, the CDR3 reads TGTGCCAGCAGCTCGCCGACTAACAACTACGAGCAGTACTTC.

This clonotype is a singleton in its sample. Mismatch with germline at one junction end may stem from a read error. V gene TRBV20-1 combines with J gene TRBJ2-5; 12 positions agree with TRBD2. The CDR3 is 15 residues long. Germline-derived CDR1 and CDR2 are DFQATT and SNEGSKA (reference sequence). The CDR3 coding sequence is TGCATTGCTACAGGACTAGCGGGAATTGGTGAGACCCAGTACTTC. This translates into CIATGLAGIGETQYF.

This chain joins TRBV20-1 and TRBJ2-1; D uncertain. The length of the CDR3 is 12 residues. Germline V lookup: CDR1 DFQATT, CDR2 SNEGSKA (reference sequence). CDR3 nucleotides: TGCAATGCCACAAATTCCTACAATGAGCAGTTCTTC. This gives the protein CNATNSYNEQFF.

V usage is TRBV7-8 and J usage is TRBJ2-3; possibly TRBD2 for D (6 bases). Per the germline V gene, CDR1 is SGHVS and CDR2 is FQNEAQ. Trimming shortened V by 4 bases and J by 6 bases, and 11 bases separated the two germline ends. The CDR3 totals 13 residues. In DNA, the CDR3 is TGTGCCAGCAGCTCTACTAGCTCCGATACGCAGTATTTT. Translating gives CASSSTSSDTQYF. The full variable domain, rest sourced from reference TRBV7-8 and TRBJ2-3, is GAGVSQSPRYKVAKRGQDVALRCDPISGHVSLFWYQQALGQGPEFLTYFQNEAQLDKSGLPSDRFFAERPEGSVSTLKIQRTQQEDSAVYLCASSSTSSDTQYFGPGTRLTVL.

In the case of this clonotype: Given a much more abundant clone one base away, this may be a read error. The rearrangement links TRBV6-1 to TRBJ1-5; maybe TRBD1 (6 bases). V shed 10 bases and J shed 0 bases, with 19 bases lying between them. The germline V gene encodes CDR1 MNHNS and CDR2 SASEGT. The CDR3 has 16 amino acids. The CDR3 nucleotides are TGTGCCACCGGAAGCGGGGGCAGCTATAGCAATCAGCCCCAGCATTTT. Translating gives CATGSGGSYSNQPQHF.

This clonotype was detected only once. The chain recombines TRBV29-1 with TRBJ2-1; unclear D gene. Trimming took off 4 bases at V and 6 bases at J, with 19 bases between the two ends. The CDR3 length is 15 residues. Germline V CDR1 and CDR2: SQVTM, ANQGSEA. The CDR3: CSVAPVRIPSNEQFF. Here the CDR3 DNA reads TGCAGCGTTGCACCCGTGCGGATACCAAGCAATGAGCAGTTCTTC.

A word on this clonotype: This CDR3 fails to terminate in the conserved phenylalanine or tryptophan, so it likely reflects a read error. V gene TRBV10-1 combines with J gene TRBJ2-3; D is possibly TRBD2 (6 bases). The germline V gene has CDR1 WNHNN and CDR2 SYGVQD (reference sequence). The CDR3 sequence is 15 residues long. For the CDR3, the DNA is TGCGCCAGCAGTGAAGGGGACTTCAGCAGAGATACGCAGTATTGT. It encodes CASSEGDFSRDTQYC.

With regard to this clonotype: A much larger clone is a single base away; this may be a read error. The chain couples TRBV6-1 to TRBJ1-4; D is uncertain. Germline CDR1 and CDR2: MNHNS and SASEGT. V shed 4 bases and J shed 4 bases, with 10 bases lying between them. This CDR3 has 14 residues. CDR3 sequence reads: CASSAAQYNEKLFF. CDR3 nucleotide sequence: TGTGCCAGCAGTGCGGCACAGTATAATGAAAAACTGTTTTTT.

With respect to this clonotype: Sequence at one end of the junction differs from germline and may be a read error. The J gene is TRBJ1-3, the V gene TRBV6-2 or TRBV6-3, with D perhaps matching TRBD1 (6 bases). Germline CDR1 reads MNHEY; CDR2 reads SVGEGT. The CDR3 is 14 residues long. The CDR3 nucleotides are TGTGCCAGCATTGATACAGGGTCCGGAAACAACATATATTTT. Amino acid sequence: CASIDTGSGNNIYF.

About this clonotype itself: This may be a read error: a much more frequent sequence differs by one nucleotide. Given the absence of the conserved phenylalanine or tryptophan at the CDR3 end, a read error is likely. The CDR3 region is CASSKGTAQDTQYL. CDR3 nucleotides: TGTGCCAGCAGCAAAGGGACAGCTCAAGATACGCAGTATTTA. V gene TRBV6-2 or TRBV6-3 combines with J gene TRBJ2-3; 7 bases match TRBD1. Looked up from germline, CDR1 is MNHEY and CDR2 is SVGEGT. CDR3 length equals 14 residues. V was pared by 6 bases and J by 5 bases, with 8 bases of the junction left unmatched.

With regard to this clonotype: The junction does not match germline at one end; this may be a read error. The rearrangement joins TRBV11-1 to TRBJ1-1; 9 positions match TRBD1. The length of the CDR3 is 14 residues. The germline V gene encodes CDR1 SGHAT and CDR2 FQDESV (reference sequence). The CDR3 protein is CASESRDRVTEVFF. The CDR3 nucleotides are TGTGCCAGCGAATCCCGGGACAGGGTAACTGAAGTTTTCTTT.

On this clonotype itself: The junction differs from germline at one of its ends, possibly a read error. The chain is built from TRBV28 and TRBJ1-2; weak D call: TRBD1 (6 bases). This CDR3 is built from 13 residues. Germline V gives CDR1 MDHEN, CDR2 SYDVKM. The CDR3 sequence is CVSRRGTGNGYTF. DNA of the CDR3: TGTGTCAGCAGAAGAGGTACAGGGAATGGCTACACCTTC.

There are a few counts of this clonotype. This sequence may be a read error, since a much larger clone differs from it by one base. DNA of the CDR3: TGCAGTGCTAGATCTCCGGTAGTGGGGTATGAGCAGTTCTTC. Its protein is CSARSPVVGYEQFF. The chain employs TRBV20-1 and TRBJ2-1; D remains unclear. The length of the CDR3 is 14 residues. Deletions cut 2 bases from V and 8 bases from J, with 16 bases between. Germline V lookup: CDR1 DFQATT, CDR2 SNEGSKA (reference sequence).